The sequence of this TCR beta chain was determined in a study of response to subunit inactivated influenza vaccine. Study-level results: Each seasonal flu vaccination may recruit only limited new T cells, authors suggested.

A single record per CDR3 protein comes from TCRdb applying MiXCR to the RT-PCR reads. The sample includes roughly 650,000 distinct CDR3 sequences, 15% to 18% of them seen just once. This clonotype showed up just a few times. What it binds is unknown. This specimen was PBMCs from blood, taken roughly 12 days after vaccination. The origin of this receptor is a man between 45 and 60 years old who received an inactivated influenza vaccine.

Written as DNA, the CDR3 is TGTGCCAGCAGCTTAGACTTTACAACTAATGAAAAACTGTTTTTT. This sequence encodes CASSLDFTTNEKLFF. This chain links TRBV7-2 with TRBJ1-4; no firm D call. Trimming took off 1 base at V and 0 bases at J, with 6 bases between the two ends. Per the germline V gene, CDR1 is SGHTA and CDR2 is FQGNSA. The CDR3 is 15 amino acids. The variable domain in full, completed from reference TRBV7-2 and TRBJ1-4, reads GAGVSQSPSNKVTEKGKDVELRCDPISGHTALYWYRQSLGQGLEFLIYFQGNSAPDKSGLPSDRFSAERTGGSVSTLTIQRTQQEDSAVYLCASSLDFTTNEKLFFGSGTQLSVL.